What follows are 2 T cell receptor beta chains derived from one specimen sequenced in a study of control samples from healthy donors and cancer patients. The method was immunoSEQ multiplex PCR; TCRdb's version includes in-frame clones alone and lacks a portion of them. The table lists 120,000 to 150,000 clones, 91% of them singletons. The sequenced material came from blood. The receptors were sampled from a man younger than 45 in good health.

The chain is built from TRBV7-2 and TRBJ1-6; D unclear. CDR3 length: 12 amino acids. The germline CDR1 and CDR2 sequences are SGHTA and FQGNSA. The V and J ends lost 3 bases and 6 bases respectively, with 3 bases between them. The CDR3 here is CASSFTNSPLHF. DNA for the CDR3: TGTGCCAGCAGCTTTACTAATTCACCCCTCCACTTT. Complete variable domain (other parts from reference TRBV7-2 and TRBJ1-6): GAGVSQSPSNKVTEKGKDVELRCDPISGHTALYWYRQSLGQGLEFLIYFQGNSAPDKSGLPSDRFSAERTGGSVSTLTIQRTQQEDSAVYLCASSFTNSPLHFGNGTRLTVT.

The chain carries TRBV29-1 and TRBJ2-7; 7 positions match TRBD1. Losses at the gene ends were 4 bases for V and 4 bases for J; bases not matched to a gene: 16. The CDR3 runs 16 residues. Per the germline V gene, CDR1 is SQVTM and CDR2 is ANQGSEA. The chain's CDR3 is CSVGNRGGVPRYEQYF. The DNA for the CDR3 is TGCAGCGTTGGTAACCGAGGGGGCGTCCCTAGGTACGAGCAGTACTTC.